The 22 T cell receptor beta chains reported below all come from one sample, sequenced in a study. MiXCR, run by TCRdb on the 5' RACE reads, gives a single entry per CDR3 protein. The sample has approximately 23,000 distinct CDR3 sequences; under 40% are singletons. The sample comprised tumor-infiltrating naive CD4+ T cells sorted from the breast tumor. Specified subset: naive CD4+ T cells, CD4+CD45RA+CD25-. Every receptor here comes from a female donor with breast cancer.

This clonotype was detected many times. The chain recombines TRBV29-1 with TRBJ1-4, with D tentatively TRBD1 (6 bases). Germline CDR1 and CDR2: SQVTM and ANQGSEA. Trimming took off 0 bases at V and 7 bases at J, with 12 bases between the two ends. This CDR3 is 14 amino acids long. CDR3 bases: TGCAGCGTTGAAGAGTGGGGGCGAGGTGAAAAACTGTTTTTT. Translated: CSVEEWGRGEKLFF.

In this sample, this clonotype turned up a few times. The chain employs TRBV11-2 and TRBJ1-1; D is uncertain. V lost 4 bases and J lost 0, with 3 bases in between. CDR1 SGHAT and CDR2 FQNNGV come from the germline V gene. The CDR3 is made up of 12 amino acids. The CDR3 region has the DNA TGTGCCAGCAGCTCAGTGAACACTGAAGCTTTCTTT. Translated: CASSSVNTEAFF.

Of note for this clonotype: A clone one base away is much larger, so this may be a read error. V gene TRBV5-1 combines with J gene TRBJ2-1; no clear D gene. The length of the CDR3 is 12 residues. V gave up 0 bases and J gave up 10 bases, with 8 bases separating them. Germline V gene sequence: CDR1 SGHRS, CDR2 YFSETQ. The CDR3 is CASSLDGREQFF. The DNA of the CDR3 is TGCGCCAGCAGCTTGGACGGGCGAGAGCAGTTCTTC.

Points on this clonotype: This likely comes from a read error, as the CDR3 has no conserved phenylalanine or tryptophan at its end. This chain uses TRBV7-6 with TRBJ2-1, with 8 bases lining up with TRBD1. There are 15 residues in the CDR3. Germline trimming cut 5 bases from V and 3 bases from J; bases unmatched to any gene: 6. In germline, CDR1 is SGHVS, CDR2 FNYEAQ. The CDR3 here is CASSIGQGYYNEQFS. CDR3 DNA sequence: TGTGCCAGCAGCATCGGACAGGGATACTACAATGAGCAGTTCTCC.

The chain combines TRBV4-1 with TRBJ1-6; a possible D gene is TRBD1 (6 bases). Per germline, CDR1 MGHRA and CDR2 YSYEKL. This CDR3 contains 15 residues. V lost 1 base and J 7 bases, leaving 11 bases between the germline ends. CDR3 in amino acids: CASSQGQGINSPLHF. CDR3 DNA: TGCGCCAGCAGCCAAGGGCAGGGGATAAATTCACCCCTCCACTTT.

This clonotype was picked up a small number of times. This may come from a read error, since a much larger clone is one base off. The CDR3 does not end in the conserved phenylalanine or tryptophan, so this is likely a read error. The V and J genes are TRBV20-1 and TRBJ2-7; D is unclear. Germline CDR1 DFQATT, CDR2 SNEGSKA (reference sequence). CDR3 length: 10 residues. V was clipped by 3 bases and J by 4 bases, with 4 bases between them. CDR3 region: CSARGYEQYL. The CDR3 DNA follows: TGCAGTGCTAGGGGATACGAGCAGTACCTC.

V gene TRBV11-2 combines with J gene TRBJ1-2, with D hard to call. Germline lookup yields CDR1 SGHAT and CDR2 FQNNGV. The CDR3 is made up of 13 amino acids. The ends were cut back, 6 bases at V and 0 bases at J, with 8 bases in the middle. DNA of the CDR3: TGTGCCAGCAGTTCTTGGACTAACTATGGCTACACCTTC. This gives the protein CASSSWTNYGYTF.

Worth noting for this clonotype: A much larger clone is a single base away; this may be a read error. The chain uses TRBV6-5 and TRBJ1-1; D gene uncertain. There are 14 residues in the CDR3. From germline, CDR1 is MNHEY and CDR2 SVGAGI. CDR3 bases: TGTGCCAGCCGTTACTACCCGGCCAACACTGAAGCTTTCTTT. It yields the protein CASRYYPANTEAFF.

The V and J genes are TRBV20-1 and TRBJ2-3; the D gene is possibly TRBD2 (6 bases). There are 15 residues in the CDR3. Germline V lookup: CDR1 DFQATT, CDR2 SNEGSKA (reference sequence). The germline V and J ends were trimmed by 0 bases and 0 bases, with 10 bases remaining between them. The CDR3 loop reads CSARDRDFSTDTQYF. In DNA form, the CDR3 reads TGCAGTGCTAGAGATCGGGACTTTAGCACAGATACGCAGTATTTT.

Notes on this clonotype: Just one base apart from a much larger clone, this may be a read error. The V and J genes are TRBV6-1 and TRBJ2-2, with D unresolved. Germline values: CDR1 MNHNS, CDR2 SASEGT. This CDR3 region has 15 residues. The DNA of the CDR3 is TGTGCCAGCAGTGAAGTTAGGGCGAACACCGTGGAGCTGTTTTTT. This gives the protein CASSEVRANTVELFF.

Concerning this clonotype: A clone one base away is much larger, so this may be a read error. It is likely a read error, because the conserved phenylalanine at the end of the CDR3 is missing. CDR3 in DNA: TGTGCCAGTAGTATTGGCAGTCCGAACACTGAAGCTTTCTTA. Translated: CASSIGSPNTEAFL. V and J are TRBV19 and TRBJ1-1; D is undetermined. The CDR3 runs to 14 residues. The germline V gene encodes CDR1 LNHDA and CDR2 SQIVND (reference sequence). The V end lost 3 bases, the J end lost 1 base, and 9 bases lay between the germline ends.

The V gene is TRBV24-1, the J gene TRBJ2-6; a weak D match, TRBD1 (5 bases). V gave up 3 bases and J gave up 0 bases, with 11 bases separating them. Germline CDR1 reads KGHDR; CDR2 reads SFDVKD. This CDR3 region has 17 residues. This chain's CDR3 is CATSDVQARSGANVLTF. CDR3 nucleotide sequence: TGTGCCACCAGTGATGTACAGGCCCGCTCTGGGGCCAACGTCCTGACTTTC.

V is TRBV6-5 and J is TRBJ2-7; D ambiguous. Germline values: CDR1 MNHEY, CDR2 SVGAGI. The CDR3 runs to 13 residues. The V end was cut by 4 bases, the J end by 1 base, with 8 bases between. CDR3 sequence: CASSFDASYEQYF. The CDR3 coding sequence is TGTGCCAGCAGTTTCGACGCGTCCTACGAGCAGTACTTC.

V and J are TRBV20-1 and TRBJ1-4; D might be TRBD1 (5 bases). Between the trimmed V and J ends, which lost 5 bases and 13 bases, there was a span of 17 bases. The germline gives CDR1 DFQATT, CDR2 SNEGSKA (reference sequence). The CDR3 has 12 amino acids. The CDR3 sequence: CSALLTGGRLFF. CDR3 DNA: TGCAGTGCTCTGTTGACGGGGGGAAGACTGTTTTTT.

This clonotype has a handful of counts. The chain employs TRBV20-1 and TRBJ2-5; 12 bases map to TRBD2. The CDR3 sequence is 15 residues long. Germline-derived CDR1 and CDR2 are DFQATT and SNEGSKA (reference sequence). Trimming at V came to 2 bases and at J to 4 bases, leaving 5 bases not matched to a gene. Here the CDR3 reads CSARKWTSGIETQYF. The DNA for the CDR3 is TGCAGTGCTAGAAAATGGACTAGCGGGATAGAGACCCAGTACTTC.

This clonotype is labeled as medium-sized. The chain is built from TRBV4-1 and TRBJ2-3; 12 nucleotides align to TRBD2. Germline-derived CDR1 and CDR2 are MGHRA and YSYEKL. The CDR3 sequence is 15 residues long. Trimming took 4 bases from V and 5 from J; bases not matched to a gene: 4. This CDR3 reads CASSRPLAGGDTQYF. CDR3 sequence (DNA): TGCGCCAGCAGCCGCCCACTAGCGGGAGGAGATACGCAGTATTTT.

V gene TRBV25-1 combines with J gene TRBJ1-5; D perhaps matches TRBD1 (5 bases). The CDR3 is 13 residues long. The germline V gene encodes CDR1 MGHDK and CDR2 SYGVNS. The ends were cut back, 5 bases at V and 9 bases at J, with 14 bases in the middle. CDR3: CASSPRAGRPQHF. The CDR3 region has the DNA TGTGCCAGCAGTCCCCGGGCAGGGAGGCCCCAGCATTTT.

This clonotype occurred a few times. The V gene is TRBV12-3 or TRBV12-4, the J gene TRBJ2-1; no clear D gene. The V and J ends lost 2 bases and 4 bases respectively, with 6 bases between them. This CDR3 is built from 13 residues. CDR3 loop: CASSLRQYNEQFF. The CDR3 region has the DNA TGTGCCAGCAGTTTAAGGCAGTACAATGAGCAGTTCTTC.

In its sample, this clonotype was seen a few times. This rearrangement joins TRBV20-1 to TRBJ2-7; either TRBD1 or TRBD2 may supply D (5 bases each). V was shortened by 0 bases and J by 2 bases, with 11 bases between the two germline ends. CDR3 length: 14 residues. Germline V gene sequence: CDR1 DFQATT, CDR2 SNEGSKA (reference sequence). CDR3 sequence (DNA): TGCAGTGCTAGAGACGAGGGACGGACCTACGAGCAGTACTTC. This translates into CSARDEGRTYEQYF.

This clonotype was picked up a small number of times. The chain couples TRBV7-9 to TRBJ2-7; the D gene is possibly TRBD1 (6 bases). CDR1 is SEHNR, CDR2 FQNEAQ, per germline (reference sequence). Trimming shortened V by 5 bases and J by 3 bases, and 14 bases separated the two germline ends. CDR3 length: 14 residues. CDR3 bases: TGTGCCAGCAGCCCCAGCCAGGGGAGCTACGAGCAGTACTTC. Its translation: CASSPSQGSYEQYF.

This clonotype was counted a few times. This may be a read error, as it is one base from a much larger clone. The chain has TRBV24-1 and TRBJ2-1; D unclear. CDR3 length equals 15 residues. CDR1 is KGHDR, CDR2 SFDVKD, per germline. Trimming pared 0 bases from V and 8 bases from J, leaving 13 bases between. The CDR3 protein is CATSDLIRRRDEQFF. The DNA of the CDR3 is TGTGCCACCAGTGATTTGATCCGGCGTCGGGATGAGCAGTTCTTC.

This clonotype came up many times. The V and J genes are TRBV15 and TRBJ1-3; D gene ambiguous. Trimming took 0 bases from V and 0 from J, leaving 12 bases between them. The CDR3 is made up of 17 amino acids. The germline V gene has CDR1 LNHNV and CDR2 YYDKDF (reference sequence). CDR3 bases: TGTGCCACCAGCAGAGATTGGGGTCGACTCTCTGGAAACACCATATATTTT. It yields the protein CATSRDWGRLSGNTIYF.